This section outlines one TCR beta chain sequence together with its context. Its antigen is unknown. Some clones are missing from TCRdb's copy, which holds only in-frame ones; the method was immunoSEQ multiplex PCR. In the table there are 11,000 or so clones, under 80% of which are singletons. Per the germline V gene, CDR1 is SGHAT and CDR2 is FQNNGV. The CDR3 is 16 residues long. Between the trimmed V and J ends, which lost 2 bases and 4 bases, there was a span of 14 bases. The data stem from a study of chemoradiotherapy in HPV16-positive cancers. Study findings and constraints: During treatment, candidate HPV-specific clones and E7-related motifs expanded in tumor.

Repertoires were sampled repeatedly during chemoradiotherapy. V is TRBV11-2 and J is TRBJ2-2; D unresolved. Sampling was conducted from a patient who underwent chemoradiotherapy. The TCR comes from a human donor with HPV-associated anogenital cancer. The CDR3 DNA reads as TGTGCCAGCAGCTTACCCCCGGCAGGAACCACCGGGGAGCTGTTTTTT. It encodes CASSLPPAGTTGELFF.